Detailed here is one TCR beta chain. Source study methods: Amplifying reference gene primers gave estimates of nucleated cell counts. Libraries were prepared by immunoSEQ multiplex PCR; TCRdb keeps only in-frame clonotypes and omits some of them. V, J and clone size reflect that table, while D and trimming were determined from the DNA. In the table there are 150,000 to 200,000 clones, approximately 79% of which are singletons. The sample is drawn from a study of blood T cell repertoires in COVID-19. At the level of the study: In each case, the material was cDNA or gDNA derived from T cells, B-cell-depleted T cells, or PBMCs.

Trimming took off 0 bases at V and 3 bases at J, with 11 bases between the two ends. Per germline, CDR1 MNHEY and CDR2 SVGAGI. The length of the CDR3 is 15 residues. The origin of this receptor is a woman of 80 years or more with acute or convalescent COVID-19. The genes are TRBV6-5 and TRBJ2-5, with D perhaps TRBD2 (6 bases). The specimen sequenced was peripheral blood. CDR3 bases: TGTGCCAGCAGTTACTCGACCGGGGAGGAAGAGACCCAGTACTTC. Its protein product is CASSYSTGEEETQYF.